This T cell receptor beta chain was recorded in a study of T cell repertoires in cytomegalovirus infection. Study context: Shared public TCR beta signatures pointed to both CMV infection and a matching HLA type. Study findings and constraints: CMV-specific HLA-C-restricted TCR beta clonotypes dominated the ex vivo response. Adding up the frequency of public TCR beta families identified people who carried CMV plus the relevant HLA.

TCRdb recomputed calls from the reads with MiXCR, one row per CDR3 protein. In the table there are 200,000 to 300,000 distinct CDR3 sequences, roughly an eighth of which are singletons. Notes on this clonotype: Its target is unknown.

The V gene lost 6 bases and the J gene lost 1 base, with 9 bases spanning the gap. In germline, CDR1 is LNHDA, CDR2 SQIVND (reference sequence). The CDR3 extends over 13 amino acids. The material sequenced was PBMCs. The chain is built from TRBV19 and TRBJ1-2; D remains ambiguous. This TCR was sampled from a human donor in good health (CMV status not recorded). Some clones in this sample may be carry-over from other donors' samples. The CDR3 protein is CASSRRINYGYTF. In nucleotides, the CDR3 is TGTGCCAGTAGCCGACGGATTAACTATGGCTACACCTTC.